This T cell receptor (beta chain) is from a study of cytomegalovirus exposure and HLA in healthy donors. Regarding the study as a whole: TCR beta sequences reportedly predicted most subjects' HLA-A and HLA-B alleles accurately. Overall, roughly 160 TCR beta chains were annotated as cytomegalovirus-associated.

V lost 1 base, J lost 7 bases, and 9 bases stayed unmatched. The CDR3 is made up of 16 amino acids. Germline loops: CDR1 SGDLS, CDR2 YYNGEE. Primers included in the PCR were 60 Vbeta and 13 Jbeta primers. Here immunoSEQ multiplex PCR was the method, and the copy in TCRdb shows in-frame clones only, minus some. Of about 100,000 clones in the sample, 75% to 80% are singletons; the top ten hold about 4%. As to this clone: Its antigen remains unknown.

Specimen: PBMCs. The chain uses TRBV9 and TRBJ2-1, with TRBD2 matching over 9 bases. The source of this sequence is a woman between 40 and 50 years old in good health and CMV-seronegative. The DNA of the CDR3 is TGTGCCAGCAGCGTATTCGCGGGGGGGGTGGGGAATGAGCAGTTCTTC. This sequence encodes CASSVFAGGVGNEQFF. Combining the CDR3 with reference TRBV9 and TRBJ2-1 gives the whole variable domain DSGVTQTPKHLITATGQRVTLRCSPRSGDLSVYWYQQSLDQGLQFLIQYYNGEERAKGNILERFSAQQFPDLHSELNLSSLELGDSALYFCASSVFAGGVGNEQFFGPGTRLTVL.